Sequencing of this T cell receptor beta chain was carried out in a study of siplizumab effects on memory and regulatory T cells. For this clone: Its antigen is unknown.

Germline CDR1 and CDR2: MNHEY and SVGAGI. The CDR3 is 15 amino acids. Trimming took 5 bases from V and 7 from J, leaving 18 bases between them. Using immunoSEQ multiplex PCR, the repertoire was profiled, and TCRdb retains in-frame clones only, with some absent. Counted here are some 100,000 clones, around 94% occurring once; the ten biggest clones make up roughly 0.62%. Study conclusions and caveats: The alloreactive clones that mapped to unstimulated subsets made up only a minor fraction. With siplizumab, cumulative frequency of CD4+ memory-derived alloreactive sequences dropped significantly. Apparently more diverse than memory cells, naive T cells also seemed major alloresponse contributors.

Input material: Tregs sorted from blood. This clonotype originated in a human donor in good health. This sequence joins TRBV6-5 and TRBJ1-5, with a possible D match to TRBD1 (6 bases). The CDR3 region is CASSPRGHLGQPQHF. CDR3 coding DNA: TGTGCCAGCAGTCCTCGGGGACATTTAGGACAGCCCCAGCATTTT.